The 18 T cell receptor beta chains listed next were all sequenced from one sample in a study of identical twins. TCRdb recomputed calls from the 5' RACE reads with MiXCR, one row per CDR3 protein. The table includes over 250,000 distinct CDR3 sequences, roughly 9.7% detected once. The data were also submitted as part of a second study, on yellow fever vaccine responses in identical twins.

Input material: CD8+ T cells sorted from blood. The receptors stem from a woman aged 18-35 years in good health.

V and J are TRBV30 and TRBJ1-2; 7 nucleotides agree with TRBD1. Germline values: CDR1 GTSNPN, CDR2 SVGIG (reference sequence). The CDR3 has 13 residues. Unmatched junction bases numbered 3, after V lost 5 bases and J lost 0 bases. In DNA form, the CDR3 reads TGTGCCTGGCAGGGGGAAACTAACTATGGCTACACCTTC. Protein product: CAWQGETNYGYTF. Full variable domain (rest looked up from reference TRBV30 and TRBJ1-2): SQTIHQWPATLVQPVGSPLSLECTVEGTSNPNLYWYRQAAGRGLQLLFYSVGIGQISSEVPQNLSASRPQDRQFILSSKKLLLSDSGFYLCAWQGETNYGYTFGSGTRLTVV.

This clonotype was seen a few times. The chain uses TRBV10-2 and TRBJ2-5; D tentatively reads TRBD1 or TRBD2 (5 bases each). The CDR3 consists of 15 residues. The V end lost 2 bases, the J end lost 5 bases, and 15 bases lay between the germline ends. Germline V gene data show CDR1 as WSHSY and CDR2 as SAAADI. The CDR3 loop reads CASSEILEGKETQYF. CDR3 in DNA: TGCGCCAGCAGTGAGATCCTCGAGGGGAAGGAGACCCAGTACTTC.

The chain employs TRBV10-3 and TRBJ1-6; 9 bases line up with TRBD1. The CDR3 is 14 residues long. Germline CDR1 reads ENHRY; CDR2 reads SYGVKD. The J segment lost 8 bases and the V segment lost 2 bases, leaving 1 base of the junction unmatched. Written as DNA, the CDR3 is TGTGCCATCAGTGAGGACAGGGGGTATTCACCCCTCCACTTT. This sequence encodes CAISEDRGYSPLHF.

This clonotype was recorded a few times. The chain is built from TRBV4-3 and TRBJ2-1; 7 nucleotides line up with TRBD2. The CDR3 length is 17 residues. Germline CDR1 is LGHNA and CDR2 is YSLEER. The V gene end was trimmed by 0 bases and the J gene end by 4 bases; junction bases not matched to a gene: 9. The CDR3 nucleotides read TGCGCCAGCAGCCAAGATCCCCCCGCGGGAGAGTACAATGAGCAGTTCTTC. Amino acids: CASSQDPPAGEYNEQFF.

CDR3 protein: CASSQPGLAGDEQFF. In DNA, the CDR3 is TGTGCCAGCAGCCAACCGGGACTAGCTGGCGATGAGCAGTTCTTC. This chain joins TRBV5-5 and TRBJ2-1, with 9 bases matching TRBD2. V lost 4 bases, J lost 8 bases, and 10 bases stayed unmatched. Germline V gene data show CDR1 as SGHKS and CDR2 as YYEKEE (reference sequence). CDR3 size: 15 residues.

This clonotype was counted ten times or more. The gene calls are TRBV25-1 and TRBJ1-1, with a possible D match to TRBD1 (5 bases). V dropped 4 bases and J dropped 10 bases, with 13 bases sitting between them. The CDR3 spans 12 residues. Germline values: CDR1 MGHDK, CDR2 SYGVNS. CDR3 DNA: TGTGCCAGCAGTGTCAGGAGGGGAGCAGCTTTCTTT. It specifies CASSVRRGAAFF. Filled out from reference TRBV25-1 and TRBJ1-1, the complete variable domain reads EADIYQTPRYLVIGTGKKITLECSQTMGHDKMYWYQQDPGMELHLIHYSYGVNSTEKGDLSSESTVSRIRTEHFPLTLESARPSHTSQYLCASSVRRGAAFFGQGTRLTVV.

This clonotype was recorded a few times. This chain joins TRBV7-9 and TRBJ2-5; D might be TRBD2 (6 bases). Deletions cut 5 bases from V and 3 bases from J, with 22 bases between. CDR1 and CDR2 (germline): SEHNR, FQNEAQ (reference sequence). The CDR3 is 17 amino acids. CDR3 coding DNA: TGTGCCAGCAGCCCTGACCGGGAGCTTTTACCTGAAGAGACCCAGTACTTC. Translated: CASSPDRELLPEETQYF.

This clonotype was picked up a small number of times. The chain links TRBV21-1 to TRBJ1-1; TRBD1 is the table's D call and was not checked against the DNA. TRBV21-1 is given as a pseudogene. The CDR3 has 14 amino acids. In DNA form, the CDR3 reads TGTGCCAGCAGCAATGCTCATAACCGGGCTGAAGCTTTCTTT. Its protein product is CASSNAHNRAEAFF.

This clonotype has ten or more counts. The chain employs TRBV7-9 and TRBJ2-1; 7 positions match TRBD2. The CDR3 is 14 residues long. The ends lost 1 base at V and 9 bases at J; junction bases unmatched: 6. Per germline, CDR1 SEHNR and CDR2 FQNEAQ (reference sequence). The CDR3 nucleotides are TGTGCCAGCAGCTTAGTGCAACTAGCGACTGAGCAGTTCTTC. Encoded protein: CASSLVQLATEQFF.

In its sample, this clonotype was seen many times. This chain uses TRBV4-3 with TRBJ2-5; D possibly corresponds to TRBD1 (5 bases). Per the germline V gene, CDR1 is LGHNA and CDR2 is YSLEER. V lost 0 bases to trimming and J lost 5 bases, with 13 bases between them. CDR3 length: 15 residues. CDR3 amino acids: CASSQDTGSGETQYF. In nucleotides, the CDR3 is TGCGCCAGCAGCCAAGATACAGGCTCCGGGGAGACCCAGTACTTC.

A few counts support this clonotype. The chain is built from TRBV3-1 and TRBJ2-1; D call uncertain. Germline CDR1 is LGHDT and CDR2 is YNNKEL (reference sequence). The CDR3 is 15 residues long. Between the trimmed V and J ends, which lost 4 bases and 0 bases, there was a span of 10 bases. The CDR3 protein is CASSLGPDSYNEQFF. DNA for the CDR3: TGTGCCAGCAGCCTAGGGCCAGACTCCTACAATGAGCAGTTCTTC.

This clonotype was picked up many times. V usage is TRBV29-1 and J usage is TRBJ2-1; 10 nucleotides match TRBD2. V gave up 7 bases and J gave up 6 bases; unmatched junction bases: 12. Looked up from germline, CDR1 is SQVTM and CDR2 is ANQGSEA. The CDR3 contains 15 residues. CDR3 coding DNA: TGCAGCGCTCGATCACTAGCGGGACAAGGCAATGAGCAGTTCTTC. Protein: CSARSLAGQGNEQFF.

The V and J genes are TRBV29-1 and TRBJ2-2, with TRBD2 matching 13 bases. V was clipped by 0 bases and J by 5 bases; unmatched bases: 12. Germline CDR1 SQVTM, CDR2 ANQGSEA. CDR3 size: 19 residues. The chain's CDR3 is CSVEDTSGRAGLETGELFF. The DNA of the CDR3 is TGCAGCGTTGAAGATACTAGCGGGAGGGCCGGGTTAGAGACCGGGGAGCTGTTTTTT.

Of note for this clonotype: A read error may produce the germline difference seen at one junction end. V gene TRBV20-1 combines with J gene TRBJ2-7; 12 bases align to TRBD2. The CDR3 is 15 residues long. Germline-derived CDR1 and CDR2 are DFQATT and SNEGSKA (reference sequence). CDR3 DNA sequence: TGCAGTGCTGATACCTGGACTAGCGGGACCTACGAGAAGTACTTC. Translation gives CSADTWTSGTYEKYF.

This clonotype was observed many times. The chain is built from TRBV10-3 and TRBJ2-1; 7 bases map to TRBD2. The germline V gene encodes CDR1 ENHRY and CDR2 SYGVKD. The CDR3 extends over 16 amino acids. V was clipped by 4 bases and J by 0 bases; unmatched bases: 6. CDR3 bases: TGTGCCATCAGTGGGAGGGGACTAAACTCCTACAATGAGCAGTTCTTC. It encodes CAISGRGLNSYNEQFF.

This clonotype was picked up many times. This rearrangement joins TRBV12-3 or TRBV12-4 to TRBJ2-3, with TRBD2 identical over 9 bases. The V segment lost 7 bases and the J segment 7 bases; nucleotides outside the gene matches: 21. The CDR3 extends over 18 amino acids. The DNA for the CDR3 is TGTGCCAGCACCCAAGTGGGCGGGAGGGCCATAGACGGACATACGCAGTATTTT. As protein: CASTQVGGRAIDGHTQYF.

This chain connects TRBV9 to TRBJ1-5; D is possibly TRBD1 (5 bases). The V gene's germline CDR1 is SGDLS and CDR2 YYNGEE. The CDR3 loop spans 15 amino acids. V lost 4 bases to trimming and J lost 4 bases, with 15 bases between them. The CDR3 protein is CASSPTAGGNQPQHF. The CDR3 DNA is TGTGCCAGCAGCCCGACAGCGGGGGGAAATCAGCCCCAGCATTTT.

This clonotype was detected only a few times. The chain joins TRBV21-1 to TRBJ2-2; the table calls TRBD1, which could not be checked here. TRBV21-1 is labeled a pseudogene. The CDR3 totals 18 residues. The CDR3 region is CASSKRTGGWGVTGELFF. The DNA for the CDR3 is TGTGCCAGCAGCAAACGCACCGGGGGCTGGGGGGTCACCGGGGAGCTGTTTTTT.